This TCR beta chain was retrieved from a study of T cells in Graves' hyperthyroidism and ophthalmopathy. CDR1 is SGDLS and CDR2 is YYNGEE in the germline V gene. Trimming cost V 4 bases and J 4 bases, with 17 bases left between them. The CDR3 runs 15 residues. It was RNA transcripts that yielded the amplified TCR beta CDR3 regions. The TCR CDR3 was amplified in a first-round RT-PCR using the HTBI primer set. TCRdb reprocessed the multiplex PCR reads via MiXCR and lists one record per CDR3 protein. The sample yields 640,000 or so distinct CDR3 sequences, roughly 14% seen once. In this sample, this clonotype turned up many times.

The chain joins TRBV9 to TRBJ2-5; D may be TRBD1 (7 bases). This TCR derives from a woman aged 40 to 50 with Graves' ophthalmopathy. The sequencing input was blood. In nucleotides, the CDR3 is TGTGCCAGCAGCACTAGCCGAGGGGGCGCAGAGACCCAGTACTTC. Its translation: CASSTSRGGAETQYF.